This entry lists 5 T cell receptor beta chains sequenced from one sample in a study of shared T cell receptors in the human thymus. Assay: immunoSEQ multiplex PCR; the TCRdb copy retains only in-frame clones and omits some. The sample includes about 660,000 clones, about 89% of them seen just once. In addition, the sample was reused for a study of human thymus T cells.

The specimen was thymocytes. The receptors stem from a boy less than two years old with a congenital heart defect.

A few counts support this clone. The same CDR3 is also encoded by other DNA sequences in this sample. This sequence joins TRBV7-2 and TRBJ2-7, with a tentative D call TRBD2 (6 bases). V lost 0 bases, J lost 0 bases, and 6 bases lay in between. In germline, CDR1 is SGHTA, CDR2 FQGNSA. This CDR3 is built from 14 residues. The CDR3 nucleotides are TGTGCCAGCAGCTTAGCGGGGGGCTCCTACGAGCAGTACTTC. This encodes CASSLAGGSYEQYF.

Only one count was recorded for this clone. V gene TRBV10-1 combines with J gene TRBJ2-2; the D gene is possibly TRBD2 (6 bases). This CDR3 region has 15 residues. V was pared by 5 bases and J by 7 bases, with 17 bases between. Germline loops: CDR1 WNHNN, CDR2 SYGVQD (reference sequence). The CDR3 region has the DNA TGCGCCAGCAGTACTCGGAGGGGTTTGGGCGGGGAGCTGTTTTTT. Amino acids: CASSTRRGLGGELFF.

DNA for the CDR3: TGTGCTAGTAGCCGTGAGCTTGATACGCAGTATTTT. As protein: CASSRELDTQYF. The rearrangement uses TRBV12-5 and TRBJ2-3; D unclear. In germline, CDR1 is LGHNT, CDR2 FRNRAP. V was clipped by 8 bases and J by 6 bases, with 12 bases between them. The CDR3 contains 12 residues.

This chain connects TRBV12-5 to TRBJ1-1; TRBD1 matches at 7 bases. With V trimmed by 0 bases and J by 3 bases, 7 bases remained unmatched. This CDR3 is built from 16 residues. Germline CDR1 is LGHNT and CDR2 is FRNRAP. This CDR3 is CASGLVKGRGDTEAFF. For the CDR3, the DNA is TGTGCTAGTGGTTTGGTAAAAGGCAGGGGGGACACTGAAGCTTTCTTT. Full variable domain (outside the CDR3, taken from reference TRBV12-5 and TRBJ1-1): DARVTQTPRHKVTEMGQEVTMRCQPILGHNTVFWYRQTMMQGLELLAYFRNRAPLDDSGMPKDRFSAEMPDATLATLKIQPSEPRDSAVYFCASGLVKGRGDTEAFFGQGTRLTVV.

The sample holds one count of this clone. The chain joins TRBV7-9 to TRBJ1-5, with D possibly TRBD1 on 6 matching bases. Germline assignment: CDR1 SEHNR and CDR2 FQNEAQ (reference sequence). The CDR3 has 13 amino acids. The V end lost 5 bases, the J end lost 4 bases, and 9 bases lay between the germline ends. Here the CDR3 reads CASSRGGNQPQHF. The CDR3 DNA sequence: TGTGCCAGCAGCAGGGGGGGTAATCAGCCCCAGCATTTT. The full variable domain, in which reference TRBV7-9 and TRBJ1-5 provide the parts outside the CDR3, is DTGVSQNPRHKITKRGQNVTFRCDPISEHNRLYWYRQTLGQGPEFLTYFQNEAQLEKSRLLSDRFSAERPKGSFSTLEIQRTEQGDSAMYLCASSRGGNQPQHFGDGTRLSIL.